At least ten counts were recorded for the clone carrying this TCR beta chain. This entry belongs to a study of neurological immune-mediated disorders. The CDR3 contains 18 residues. Trimming shortened V by 2 bases and J by 0 bases, and 17 bases separated the two germline ends. CDR1 is SGHRS, CDR2 YFSETQ, per germline. TCRdb fed the 5' RACE reads into MiXCR, producing one record per CDR3 protein. The table has more than 30,000 distinct CDR3 sequences, 4.6% seen once. The sample comprised PBMCs. The rearrangement uses TRBV5-1 and TRBJ1-4, with D unresolved. This TCR was sampled from a man aged 18 to 30 in good health. The CDR3 bases are TGCGCCAGCAGCTTATCGGGCCTGACGGTCTCAACTAATGAAAAACTGTTTTTT. This sequence encodes CASSLSGLTVSTNEKLFF. The entire variable domain, with the rest obtained from reference TRBV5-1 and TRBJ1-4, is as follows: KAGVTQTPRYLIKTRGQQVTLSCSPISGHRSVSWYQQTPGQGLQFLFEYFSETQRNKGNFPGRFSGRQFSNSRSEMNVSTLELGDSALYLCASSLSGLTVSTNEKLFFGSGTQLSVL.